This TCR beta chain was recorded in a study of Ad26.COV2.S vaccination and SARS-CoV-2 variants. Treatment given: roughly 19 received Ad26.COV2.S at low or high dose, single or two shots; about 5 received placebo; per-sample allocation not given. The samples were gathered on day 63 after the first injection of vaccine or placebo. Here immunoSEQ multiplex PCR was the method, and the copy in TCRdb shows in-frame clones only, minus some. The profile covers roughly 500,000 clones, with 75% to 90% appearing a single time and about 2.4% taken by the ten largest. V shed 3 bases and J shed 8 bases, with 11 bases lying between them. CDR1 is DFQATT, CDR2 SNEGSKA, per germline (reference sequence). The CDR3 is made up of 12 amino acids.

Sequences were derived from peripheral blood, sampled in a trial of Ad26.COV2.S vaccine versus placebo. The sequence came from a person aged 18 to 65 who received the Ad26.COV2.S COVID-19 vaccine or a placebo. The rearrangement links TRBV20-1 to TRBJ1-3; D may be TRBD1 (6 bases). CDR3 region: CSASGGADTIYF. The CDR3 coding sequence is TGCAGTGCTAGTGGGGGCGCGGACACCATATATTTT.